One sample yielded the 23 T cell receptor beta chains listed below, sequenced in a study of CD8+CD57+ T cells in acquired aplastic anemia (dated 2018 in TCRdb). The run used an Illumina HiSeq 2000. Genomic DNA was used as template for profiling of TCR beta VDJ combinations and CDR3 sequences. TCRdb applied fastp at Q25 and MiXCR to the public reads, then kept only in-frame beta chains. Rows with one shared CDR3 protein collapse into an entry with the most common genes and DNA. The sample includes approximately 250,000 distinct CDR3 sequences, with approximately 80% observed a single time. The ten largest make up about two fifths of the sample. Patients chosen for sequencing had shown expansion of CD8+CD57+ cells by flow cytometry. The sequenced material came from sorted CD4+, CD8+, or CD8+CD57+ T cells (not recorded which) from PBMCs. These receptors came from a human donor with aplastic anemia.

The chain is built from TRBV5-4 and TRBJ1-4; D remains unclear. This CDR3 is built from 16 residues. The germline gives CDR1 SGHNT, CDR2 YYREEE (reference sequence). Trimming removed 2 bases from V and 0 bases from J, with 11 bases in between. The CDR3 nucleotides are TGTGCCAGCAGCTTTACTAGCGGGACAACTAATGAAAAACTGTTTTTT. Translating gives CASSFTSGTTNEKLFF.

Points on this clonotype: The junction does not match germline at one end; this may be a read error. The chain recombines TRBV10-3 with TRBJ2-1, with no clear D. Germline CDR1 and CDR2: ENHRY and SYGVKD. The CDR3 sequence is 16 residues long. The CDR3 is CASSEQRGVRTDAQFF. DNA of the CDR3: TGTGCCAGCAGTGAACAGAGAGGCGTGAGGACCGATGCGCAGTTCTTT.

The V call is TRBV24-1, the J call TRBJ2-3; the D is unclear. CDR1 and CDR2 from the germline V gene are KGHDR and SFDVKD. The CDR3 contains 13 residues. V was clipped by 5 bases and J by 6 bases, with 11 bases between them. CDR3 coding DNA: TGTGCCACCAGTGGGACCTCCGGGGATACGCAGTATTTT. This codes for CATSGTSGDTQYF.

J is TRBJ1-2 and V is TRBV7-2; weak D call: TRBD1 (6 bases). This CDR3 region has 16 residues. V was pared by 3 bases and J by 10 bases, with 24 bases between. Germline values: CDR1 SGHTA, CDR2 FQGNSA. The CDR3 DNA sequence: TGTGCCAGCAGCTTGGAGGGGGACGGGGTCGAAGGTTACTACACCTTC. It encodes CASSLEGDGVEGYYTF.

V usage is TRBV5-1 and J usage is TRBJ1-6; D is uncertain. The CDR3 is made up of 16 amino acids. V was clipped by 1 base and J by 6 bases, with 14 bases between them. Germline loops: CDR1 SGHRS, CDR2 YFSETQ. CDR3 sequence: CASSLRESSINSPLHF. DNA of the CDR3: TGCGCCAGCAGCTTGCGAGAGAGCTCTATTAATTCACCCCTCCACTTT.

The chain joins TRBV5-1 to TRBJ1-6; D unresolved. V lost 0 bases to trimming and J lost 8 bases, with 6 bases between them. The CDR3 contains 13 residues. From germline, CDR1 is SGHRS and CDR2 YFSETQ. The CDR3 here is CASSLDSYSPLHF. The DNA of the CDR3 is TGCGCCAGCAGCTTGGATTCTTATTCACCCCTCCACTTT. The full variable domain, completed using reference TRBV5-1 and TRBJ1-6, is KAGVTQTPRYLIKTRGQQVTLSCSPISGHRSVSWYQQTPGQGLQFLFEYFSETQRNKGNFPGRFSGRQFSNSRSEMNVSTLELGDSALYLCASSLDSYSPLHFGNGTRLTVT.

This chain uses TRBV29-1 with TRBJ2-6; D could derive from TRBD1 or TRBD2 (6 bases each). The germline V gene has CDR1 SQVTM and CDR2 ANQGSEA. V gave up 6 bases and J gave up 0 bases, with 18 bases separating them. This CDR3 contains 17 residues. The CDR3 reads CSVGEGGLLSGANVLTF. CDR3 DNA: TGCAGCGTCGGCGAGGGGGGCCTACTCTCTGGGGCCAACGTCCTGACTTTC.

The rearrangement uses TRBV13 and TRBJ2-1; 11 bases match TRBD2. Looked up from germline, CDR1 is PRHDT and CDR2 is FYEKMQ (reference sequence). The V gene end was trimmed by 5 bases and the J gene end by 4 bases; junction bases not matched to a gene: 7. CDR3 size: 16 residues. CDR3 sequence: CASSPWTSGPYNEQFF. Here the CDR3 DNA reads TGTGCCAGCAGCCCCTGGACTAGCGGGCCTTACAATGAGCAGTTCTTC.

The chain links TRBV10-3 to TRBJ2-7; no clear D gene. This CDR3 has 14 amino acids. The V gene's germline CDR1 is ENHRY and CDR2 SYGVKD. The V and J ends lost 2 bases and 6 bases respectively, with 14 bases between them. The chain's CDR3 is CAISEGILVREQYF. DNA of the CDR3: TGTGCCATCAGTGAGGGAATCTTAGTCCGCGAGCAGTACTTC.

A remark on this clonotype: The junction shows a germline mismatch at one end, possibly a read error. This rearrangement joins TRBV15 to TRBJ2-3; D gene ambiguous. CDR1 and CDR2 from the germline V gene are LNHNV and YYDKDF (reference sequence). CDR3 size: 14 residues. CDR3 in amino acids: CATSMGASHETQYF. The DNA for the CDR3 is TGTGCCACCAGCATGGGCGCCAGCCACGAGACCCAGTATTTC.

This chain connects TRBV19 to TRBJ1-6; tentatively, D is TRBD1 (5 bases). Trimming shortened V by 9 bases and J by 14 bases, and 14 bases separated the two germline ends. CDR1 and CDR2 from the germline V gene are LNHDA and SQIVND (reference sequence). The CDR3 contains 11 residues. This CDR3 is CASSWGKALHF. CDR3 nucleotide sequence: TGTGCCAGCAGCTGGGGGAAAGCCCTCCACTTT. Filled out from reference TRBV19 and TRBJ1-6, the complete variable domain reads DGGITQSPKYLFRKEGQNVTLSCEQNLNHDAMYWYRQDPGQGLRLIYYSQIVNDFQKGDIAEGYSVSREKKESFPLTVTSAQKNPTAFYLCASSWGKALHFGNGTRLTVT.

The DNA of the CDR3 is TGCGCCAGCAGCTTGGGCCCAGCCAGGGAATCAGATACGCAGTATTTT. The encoded protein is CASSLGPARESDTQYF. This chain joins TRBV5-1 and TRBJ2-3, with D possibly TRBD1 on 5 matching bases. This CDR3 has 16 amino acids. Trimming removed 0 bases from V and 4 bases from J, with 15 bases in between. The V gene's germline CDR1 is SGHRS and CDR2 YFSETQ.

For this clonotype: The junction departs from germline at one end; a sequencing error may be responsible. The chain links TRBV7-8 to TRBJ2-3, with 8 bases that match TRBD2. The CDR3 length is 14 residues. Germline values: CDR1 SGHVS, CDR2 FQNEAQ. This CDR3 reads CASSLAAGGADTHF. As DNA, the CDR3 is TGTGCCAGCAGCCTCGCTGCCGGGGGGGCAGATACGCATTTT.

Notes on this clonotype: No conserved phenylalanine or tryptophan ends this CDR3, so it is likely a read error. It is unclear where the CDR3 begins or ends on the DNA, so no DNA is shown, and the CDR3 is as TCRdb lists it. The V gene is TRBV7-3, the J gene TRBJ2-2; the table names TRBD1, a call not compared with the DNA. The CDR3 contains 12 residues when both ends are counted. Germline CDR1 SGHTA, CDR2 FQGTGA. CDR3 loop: CASSVVPGELLY.

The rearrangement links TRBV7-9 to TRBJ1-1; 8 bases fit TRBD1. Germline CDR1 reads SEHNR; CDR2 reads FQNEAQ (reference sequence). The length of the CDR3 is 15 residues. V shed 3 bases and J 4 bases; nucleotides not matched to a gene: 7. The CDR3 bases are TGTGCCAGCAGCTTTCAACTAACAGGGGGCACTGAAGCTTTCTTT. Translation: CASSFQLTGGTEAFF.

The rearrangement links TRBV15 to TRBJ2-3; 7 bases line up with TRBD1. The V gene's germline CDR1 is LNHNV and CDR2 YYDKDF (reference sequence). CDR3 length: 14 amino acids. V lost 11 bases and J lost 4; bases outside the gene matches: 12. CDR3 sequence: CAATGARGADTQYF. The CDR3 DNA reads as TGTGCCGCCACAGGGGCGAGAGGAGCAGATACGCAGTATTTT.

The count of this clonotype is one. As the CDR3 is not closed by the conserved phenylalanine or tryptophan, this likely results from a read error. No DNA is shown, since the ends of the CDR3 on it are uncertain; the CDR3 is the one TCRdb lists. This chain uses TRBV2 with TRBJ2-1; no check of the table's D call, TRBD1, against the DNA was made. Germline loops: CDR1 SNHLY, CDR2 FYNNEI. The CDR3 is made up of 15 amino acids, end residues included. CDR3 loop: CASSEGGSMSSYSGQ.

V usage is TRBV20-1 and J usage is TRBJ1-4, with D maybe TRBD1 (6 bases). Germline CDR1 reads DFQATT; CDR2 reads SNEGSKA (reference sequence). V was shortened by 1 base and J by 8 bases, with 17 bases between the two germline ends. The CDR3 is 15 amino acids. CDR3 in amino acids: CSARAPTGTGEKLFF. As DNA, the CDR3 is TGCAGTGCTAGAGCCCCTACAGGGACGGGGGAAAAACTGTTTTTT.

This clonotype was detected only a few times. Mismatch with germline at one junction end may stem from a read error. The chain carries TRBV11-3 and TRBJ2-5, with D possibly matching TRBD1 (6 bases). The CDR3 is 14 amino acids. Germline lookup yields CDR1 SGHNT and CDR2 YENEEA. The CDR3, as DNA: TGTGCCACCAGCTTAGATCGGACAGAAGAGACCCAGTACTTC. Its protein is CATSLDRTEETQYF.

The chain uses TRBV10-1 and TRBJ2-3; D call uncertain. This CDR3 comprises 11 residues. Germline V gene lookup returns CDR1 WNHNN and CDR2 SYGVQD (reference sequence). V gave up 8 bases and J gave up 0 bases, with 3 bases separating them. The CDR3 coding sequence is TGCGCCAGCGACAGCACAGATACGCAGTATTTT. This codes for CASDSTDTQYF.

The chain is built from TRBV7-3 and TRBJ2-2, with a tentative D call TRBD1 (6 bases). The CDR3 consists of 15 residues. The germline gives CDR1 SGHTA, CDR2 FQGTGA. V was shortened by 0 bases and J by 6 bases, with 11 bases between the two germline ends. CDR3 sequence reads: CASSLTAGVPGELFF. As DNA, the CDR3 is TGTGCCAGCAGCTTAACAGCAGGGGTCCCCGGGGAGCTGTTTTTT.

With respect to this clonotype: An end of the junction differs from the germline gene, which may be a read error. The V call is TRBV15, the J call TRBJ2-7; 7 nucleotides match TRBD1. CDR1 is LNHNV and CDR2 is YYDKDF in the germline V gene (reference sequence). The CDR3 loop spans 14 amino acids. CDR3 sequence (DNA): TGTGCCACCAACAGAACAGGGGAGCACTACGAGCAGTACTTC. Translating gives CATNRTGEHYEQYF.

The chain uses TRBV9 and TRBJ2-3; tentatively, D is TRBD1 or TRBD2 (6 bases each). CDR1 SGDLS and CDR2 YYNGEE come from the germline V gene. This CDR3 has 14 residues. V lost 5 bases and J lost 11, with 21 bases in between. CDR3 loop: CASSDGGADTQQYF. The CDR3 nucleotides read TGTGCCAGCAGTGACGGGGGCGCAGATACGCAGCAGTATTTT.